This T cell receptor (beta chain) was found in a study of blood T cells in healthy people across ages (dated by TCRdb to 2015 to 2017). With respect to the entire study: In model experiments, roughly one uniquely barcoded TCR beta cDNA molecule per two T cells was captured by template switching. The study measured age-related changes in TCR beta repertoire diversity using deep sequencing normalized with unique cDNA molecular identifiers. The donors were divided into four age groups: young (average around 16 years), middle-aged (approximately 42), aged (about 61) and long-lived (roughly 82). To avoid experimental bias, donors of different ages were spread randomly across the sequencing lanes. Using the same blood draw, the study looked at two additional independent replicas of 1 million unique cDNA reads for two donors, one aged 18 to 30 and the other aged 80 or older.

Library prep was done by 5' RACE. TCRdb records Illumina HiSeq 2500 as the sequencer. A second about 7 to 11 cycle PCR used a sample-barcoded 5' primer and a J-beta primer mix. A template-switch 5' adaptor carrying 12 random nucleotides introduced a unique molecular identifier onto each TCR beta cDNA molecule. Each sample yielded at least 2.5 million CDR3-containing paired-end reads. The Mint cDNA synthesis kit, primed by a TRBC-specific oligonucleotide, was used to synthesize first-strand cDNA from all RNA. All cDNA was treated with uracil-DNA glycosylase and then went through a first 18-cycle PCR with the universal primers M1SS and BC2_uni_R. As for how the authors treated the data: For normalization, 1 million high-quality reads, each with a distinct molecular identifier, were randomly selected from each sample. Reads sharing molecular identifiers were discarded rather than binned into consensus sequences. MiTCR, set to a Q25 quality threshold and the strictest error-elimination algorithm, was used for CDR3 identification, clonotype clustering and error correction. A nonparametric unseen species model with Euler transformation was used to estimate lower-bound total TCR beta diversity. In-frame beta chains were kept once TCRdb had trimmed the public reads at Q25 with fastp and called clones with MiXCR. Each CDR3 protein gets just one entry, which takes the most common genes and DNA from the rows behind it. These V and J calls originate from TCRdb's pipeline instead of the authors' own analysis. This sample gives about 1.6 million distinct CDR3 sequences in total; about 31% of them show up just once. Over 9% of the sample goes to the ten largest clones.

Overall study results and their limits: Because donor CMV infection status was unknown, age-related changes in expanded clonotypes were potentially confounded. Because profiling used bulk unsorted PBMCs, naive and antigen-experienced compartments could not be compared conclusively. Compared with the aged group, the long-lived group had more naive CD4+ T cells, fewer expanded clones and increased TCR diversity, suggesting age selection. As age increased, observed TCR beta diversity per million T cells dropped in a roughly linear way, and a significant reduction was already evident by age roughly 40. Estimates of total diversity based on one million sequenced T cells were regarded as lower bounds and as underestimates. Observed TCR beta diversity correlated strongly with the percentage of naive T cells measured by flow cytometry.

The germline V end is reduced by 1 base and the J end by 1 base; junction bases left unmatched: 4. Including the terminal cysteine and phenylalanine, the CDR3 comprises 15 residues. Just the 45-base CDR3 DNA is kept, in frame starting at base 1. Sequences LNHNV (CDR1) and YYDKDF (CDR2) are obtained from the germline V gene (reference sequence). Comment on this clonotype: Which antigen it targets is not known. No much larger clone exists at a distance of one base, and base qualities are not known.

Donors were a few dozen systemically healthy Caucasian individuals from Russia aged roughly 6 to 95 years. Around 9.8 milliliters of peripheral blood were collected from each donor into EDTA-treated Vacutainer tubes. PBMCs were isolated by Ficoll-Paque density-gradient centrifugation, with at least 6 million obtained per sample. Trizol reagent was used to extract total RNA from the PBMCs, yielding at least 6 micrograms per sample. For every donor, flow cytometry on a PBMC aliquot measured the percentage of naive CD45RAhigh/CD27high T cells. What was sequenced was blood. This receptor was obtained from a woman aged 30 to 39 in good health. Recombination linked TRBV15 to TRBJ2-7; the junction holds 7 bases that match TRBD2. The CDR3 has the sequence CATSRVAGDSYEQYF. Here is the DNA: TGTGCCACCAGCAGAGTCGCGGGAGATTCCTACGAGCAGTACTTC.